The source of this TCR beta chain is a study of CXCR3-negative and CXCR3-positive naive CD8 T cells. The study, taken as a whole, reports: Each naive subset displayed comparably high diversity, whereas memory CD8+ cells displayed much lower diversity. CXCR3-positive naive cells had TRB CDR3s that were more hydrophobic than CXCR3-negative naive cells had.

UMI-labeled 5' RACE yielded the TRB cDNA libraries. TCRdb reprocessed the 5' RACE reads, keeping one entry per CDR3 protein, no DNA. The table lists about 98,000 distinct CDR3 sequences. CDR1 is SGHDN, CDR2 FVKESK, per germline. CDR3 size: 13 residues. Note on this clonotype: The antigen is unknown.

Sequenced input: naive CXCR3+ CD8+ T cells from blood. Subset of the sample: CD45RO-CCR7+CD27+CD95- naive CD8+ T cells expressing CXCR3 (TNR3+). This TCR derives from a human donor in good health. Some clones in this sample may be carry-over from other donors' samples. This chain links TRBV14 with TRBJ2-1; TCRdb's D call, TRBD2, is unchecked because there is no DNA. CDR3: CASSQPSGGEQFF.